What follows is one TCR beta chain and its context. These data originate in a study of metastatic and nonmetastatic thyroid tumors. Study background: The study looked at repertoires side by side in blood and in tumor or nodule tissue from malignant and benign thyroid patients.

The germline V gene has CDR1 MNHNS and CDR2 SASEGT. Between the trimmed V and J ends, which lost 1 base and 4 bases, there was a span of 11 bases. The CDR3 spans 15 residues. Thyroid surgery had not been preceded by any treatment in any patient. TCRdb reprocessed the PCR reads via MiXCR. There are over 30,000 clones in the sample; 20% to 25% occur only once, and over 2.5% lies in the top ten. The sample comprised tumor tissue. The origin of this receptor is a male donor with papillary thyroid cancer or a benign thyroid nodule (not recorded which). Some clones in this sample may be carry-over from other donors' samples. The chain couples TRBV6-1 to TRBJ1-3; unclear D gene. CDR3 region: CASSEVGVLGNTIYF. The CDR3 bases are TGTGCCAGCAGTGAAGTGGGAGTCCTAGGAAACACCATATATTTT.